These 29 T cell receptor beta chains came from one sample sequenced in a study of OX40 agonist ivuxolimab in advanced cancers. TCRdb keeps only in-frame clones here, not all; method: immunoSEQ multiplex PCR. The data hold about 54,000 clones, with 70% to 90% observed a single time. Material: CD4+ or CD8+ T cells sorted from blood, obtained in a trial of the OX40 agonist ivuxolimab. These receptors all stem from an adult with an advanced solid tumor such as melanoma, head and neck, liver or kidney cancer.

The rearrangement joins TRBV28 to TRBJ1-1; a possible D gene is TRBD1 (6 bases). Per the germline V gene, CDR1 is MDHEN and CDR2 is SYDVKM. V dropped 5 bases and J dropped 4 bases, with 14 bases sitting between them. The CDR3 is made up of 14 amino acids. CDR3 bases: TGTGCCAGCAGTCCCCGGGGGGCAAGCACTGAAGCTTTCTTT. Amino acid sequence: CASSPRGASTEAFF.

The chain combines TRBV5-5 with TRBJ1-5, with 8 positions matching TRBD1. With V trimmed by 4 bases and J by 2 bases, 2 bases remained unmatched. The CDR3 has 14 residues. Germline-derived CDR1 and CDR2 are SGHKS and YYEKEE (reference sequence). CDR3 in DNA: TGTGCCAGCAGCCAGACAGGGGGCAATCAGCCCCAGCATTTT. Its protein product is CASSQTGGNQPQHF.

A note on this clone: At the DNA level, this CDR3 is encoded by other sequences in the same sample as well. This chain joins TRBV7-3 and TRBJ1-1; D may be TRBD1 (6 bases). The CDR3 is 15 amino acids. The ends were cut back, 2 bases at V and 3 bases at J, with 13 bases in the middle. Germline CDR1 SGHTA, CDR2 FQGTGA. The CDR3 DNA reads as TGTGCCAGCAGCTTAGGGCGGGGGCGGGACACTGAAGCTTTCTTT. It yields the protein CASSLGRGRDTEAFF. The full variable domain, completed using reference TRBV7-3 and TRBJ1-1, is GAGVSQTPSNKVTEKGKYVELRCDPISGHTALYWYRQSLGQGPEFLIYFQGTGAADDSGLPNDRFFAVRPEGSVSTLKIQRTERGDSAVYLCASSLGRGRDTEAFFGQGTRLTVV.

The V gene is TRBV18, the J gene TRBJ2-1; D perhaps matches TRBD1 (6 bases). CDR3 length equals 17 residues. Germline V lookup: CDR1 KGHSH, CDR2 LQKENI. V lost 0 bases, J lost 4 bases, and 16 bases lay in between. In nucleotides, the CDR3 is TGTGCCAGCTCACCACCGAGCAGGGGCAGGTTGTACAATGAGCAGTTCTTC. This encodes CASSPPSRGRLYNEQFF.

The V and J genes are TRBV2 and TRBJ2-1; D is possibly TRBD2 (6 bases). CDR1 is SNHLY, CDR2 FYNNEI, per germline. This CDR3 region has 15 residues. Trimming took off 5 bases at V and 4 bases at J, with 15 bases between the two ends. The CDR3 sequence: CASSRFAGQYNEQFF. CDR3 DNA sequence: TGTGCCAGCAGTAGGTTTGCGGGGCAATACAATGAGCAGTTCTTC.

The chain employs TRBV7-2 and TRBJ2-7, with D unclear. The CDR3 is made up of 13 amino acids. Germline assignment: CDR1 SGHTA and CDR2 FQGNSA. Trimming removed 1 base from V and 2 bases from J, with 6 bases in between. CDR3 sequence reads: CASSLGRPYEQYF. The CDR3 region has the DNA TGTGCCAGCAGCTTAGGTCGACCCTACGAGCAGTACTTC. Combining the CDR3 with reference TRBV7-2 and TRBJ2-7 gives the whole variable domain GAGVSQSPSNKVTEKGKDVELRCDPISGHTALYWYRQSLGQGLEFLIYFQGNSAPDKSGLPSDRFSAERTGGSVSTLTIQRTQQEDSAVYLCASSLGRPYEQYFGPGTRLTVT.

The V call is TRBV27, the J call TRBJ2-7; 8 positions match TRBD1. Trimming removed 4 bases from V and 1 base from J; junction bases left unmatched: 6. The CDR3 is made up of 15 amino acids. Germline CDR1 reads MNHEY; CDR2 reads SMNVEV (reference sequence). CDR3: CASSSGDRRSYEQYF. CDR3 DNA: TGTGCCAGCAGTTCTGGGGACAGGAGGTCCTACGAGCAGTACTTC.

The chain recombines TRBV4-1 with TRBJ2-7; no clear D gene. V lost 9 bases to trimming and J lost 0 bases, with 12 bases between them. This CDR3 has 13 residues. Germline V gives CDR1 MGHRA, CDR2 YSYEKL. CDR3 sequence (DNA): TGCGCCAGTTCCTCGGGCATCTCCTACGAGCAGTACTTC. Its translation: CASSSGISYEQYF.

This chain uses TRBV28 with TRBJ1-6; D uncertain. CDR3 size: 14 residues. Germline-derived CDR1 and CDR2 are MDHEN and SYDVKM. V lost 8 bases and J lost 4, with 12 bases in between. CDR3 DNA sequence: TGTGCCAGCGGTATTCAGAGATATAATTCACCCCTCCACTTT. This translates into CASGIQRYNSPLHF.

The chain has TRBV2 and TRBJ2-5; D is unresolved. The CDR3 runs to 14 residues. Germline lookup yields CDR1 SNHLY and CDR2 FYNNEI. V lost 4 bases and J 3 bases, leaving 12 bases between the germline ends. The CDR3 here is CASSVSRWEETQYF. The CDR3, as DNA: TGTGCCAGCAGTGTTTCCCGGTGGGAAGAGACCCAGTACTTC.

This sequence joins TRBV19 and TRBJ2-5; D is undetermined. Germline-derived CDR1 and CDR2 are LNHDA and SQIVND (reference sequence). The germline V and J ends were trimmed by 3 bases and 4 bases, with 9 bases remaining between them. This CDR3 has 13 amino acids. The CDR3 sequence: CASSMPPAETQYF. In DNA form, the CDR3 reads TGTGCCAGTAGTATGCCCCCGGCAGAGACCCAGTACTTC.

J is TRBJ2-1 and V is TRBV30; 10 nucleotides align to TRBD2. This CDR3 has 16 amino acids. Germline V CDR1 and CDR2: GTSNPN, SVGIG (reference sequence). Trimming cost V 0 bases and J 6 bases; bases outside gene matches: 8. CDR3 DNA: TGTGCCTGGAGTGTACTATCTAGCGGGAGTACCAATGAGCAGTTCTTC. The encoded protein is CAWSVLSSGSTNEQFF.

The rearrangement joins TRBV4-2 to TRBJ1-4; TRBD1 matches 10 bases. This CDR3 is 15 amino acids long. Per the germline V gene, CDR1 is LGHNA and CDR2 is YNFKEQ. The ends lost 0 bases at V and 7 bases at J; junction bases unmatched: 2. DNA for the CDR3: TGTGCCAGCAGCCAAGAAGGGACAGGGGTTGAAAAACTGTTTTTT. This sequence encodes CASSQEGTGVEKLFF.

The V gene is TRBV27, the J gene TRBJ1-4; tentatively, D is TRBD1 (5 bases). Trimming pared 6 bases from V and 7 bases from J, leaving 12 bases between. Germline assignment: CDR1 MNHEY and CDR2 SMNVEV (reference sequence). The CDR3 is 13 residues long. CDR3 sequence reads: CASRRGVVEKLFF. CDR3 DNA sequence: TGTGCCAGCAGACGAGGGGTGGTTGAAAAACTGTTTTTT.

V usage is TRBV7-7 and J usage is TRBJ2-1; tentatively, D is TRBD1 (6 bases). Germline V gene data show CDR1 as SSHAT and CDR2 as FNYEAQ (reference sequence). The CDR3 has 15 amino acids. The V end was cut by 5 bases, the J end by 6 bases, with 17 bases between. The CDR3 is CASSADRTVFNEQFF. The CDR3 DNA reads TGTGCCAGCAGCGCGGACAGAACAGTATTCAATGAGCAGTTCTTC.

This clone has more than one count but fewer than ten. V gene TRBV5-1 combines with J gene TRBJ1-2; D not resolved. The germline gives CDR1 SGHRS, CDR2 YFSETQ. The CDR3 runs to 14 residues. Trimming pared 4 bases from V and 6 bases from J, leaving 16 bases between. This CDR3 reads CASSPEDKWDGYTF. The CDR3 nucleotides read TGCGCCAGCAGCCCGGAGGATAAGTGGGATGGCTACACCTTC. Full variable domain (missing parts from reference TRBV5-1 and TRBJ1-2): KAGVTQTPRYLIKTRGQQVTLSCSPISGHRSVSWYQQTPGQGLQFLFEYFSETQRNKGNFPGRFSGRQFSNSRSEMNVSTLELGDSALYLCASSPEDKWDGYTFGSGTRLTVV.

The J gene is TRBJ2-3, the V gene TRBV29-1; TRBD1 might be the D (8 bases). V lost 5 bases and J 3 bases, leaving 12 bases between the germline ends. The CDR3 runs 13 residues. CDR1 and CDR2 (germline): SQVTM, ANQGSEA. The chain's CDR3 is CSVKQGGTDTQYF. The CDR3, as DNA: TGCAGCGTTAAACAGGGGGGGACAGATACGCAGTATTTT.

The rearrangement uses TRBV7-2 and TRBJ2-3; D might be TRBD2 (6 bases). The CDR3 contains 15 residues. Deletions cut 6 bases from V and 3 bases from J, with 16 bases between. Germline CDR1 and CDR2: SGHTA and FQGNSA. CDR3 in amino acids: CASSRDGRGTDTQYF. CDR3 sequence (DNA): TGTGCCAGCAGTCGGGACGGCCGGGGGACAGATACGCAGTATTTT.

This clone occurred a few times. The chain carries TRBV19 and TRBJ2-5, with TRBD1 as a possible D gene (6 bases). CDR3 length: 13 amino acids. Trimming removed 5 bases from V and 3 bases from J, with 10 bases in between. The germline gives CDR1 LNHDA, CDR2 SQIVND (reference sequence). The DNA of the CDR3 is TGTGCCAGTAGTCGTCCAGGGGAAGAGACCCAGTACTTC. Translating gives CASSRPGEETQYF.

This clone showed up just a few times. This sequence joins TRBV29-1 and TRBJ2-6, with D uncertain. Germline-derived CDR1 and CDR2 are SQVTM and ANQGSEA. The CDR3 has 18 residues. The ends were cut back, 1 base at V and 0 bases at J, with 16 bases in the middle. The CDR3 region has the DNA TGCAGCGTTGAAGCAAGGCGACGGTCGACCTCTGGGGCCAACGTCCTGACTTTC. Amino acid sequence: CSVEARRRSTSGANVLTF.

This sequence joins TRBV9 and TRBJ2-1; D could derive from TRBD1 or TRBD2 (5 bases each). V lost 3 bases to trimming and J lost 4 bases, with 17 bases between them. CDR1 and CDR2 (germline): SGDLS, YYNGEE. This CDR3 has 16 residues. This chain's CDR3 is CASSGFGTGQYNEQFF. CDR3 bases: TGTGCCAGCAGCGGGTTCGGGACGGGCCAATACAATGAGCAGTTCTTC.

This rearrangement joins TRBV6-5 to TRBJ1-3; D gene ambiguous. Per germline, CDR1 MNHEY and CDR2 SVGAGI. The CDR3 is 14 amino acids. Trimming removed 4 bases at V and 2 bases at J, with 9 bases between. The DNA for the CDR3 is TGTGCCAGCAGTTTGGGTGGGGCTGGAAACACCATATATTTT. Protein product: CASSLGGAGNTIYF.

V usage is TRBV19 and J usage is TRBJ1-4; weak D call: TRBD1 (6 bases). There are 10 residues in the CDR3. Germline V gene sequence: CDR1 LNHDA, CDR2 SQIVND (reference sequence). Trimming pared 7 bases from V and 15 bases from J, leaving 12 bases between. The CDR3: CASKQGKMFF. CDR3 sequence (DNA): TGTGCCAGTAAGCAGGGGAAGATGTTTTTT.

V usage is TRBV9 and J usage is TRBJ2-1; TRBD2 might be the D (6 bases). Germline V lookup: CDR1 SGDLS, CDR2 YYNGEE. This CDR3 comprises 15 residues. With 4 bases removed from V and 10 bases from J, the gap between germline ends came to 21 bases. The CDR3 DNA is TGTGCCAGCAGCCTTGGACTAATATATCAGGGCGAGCAGTTCTTC. It codes for CASSLGLIYQGEQFF.

V and J are TRBV5-6 and TRBJ2-2, with 10 bases identical to TRBD2. Per the germline V gene, CDR1 is SGHDT and CDR2 is YYEEEE. V lost 0 bases, J lost 4 bases, and 9 bases stayed unmatched. This CDR3 has 18 residues. CDR3 sequence reads: CASSLGVLAGVSTGELFF. CDR3 sequence (DNA): TGTGCCAGCAGCTTGGGGGTCCTAGCGGGAGTTAGCACCGGGGAGCTGTTTTTT.

The chain employs TRBV5-1 and TRBJ1-1; tentatively, D is TRBD1 (5 bases). With 0 bases removed from V and 4 bases from J, the gap between germline ends came to 13 bases. The CDR3 loop spans 15 amino acids. The germline CDR1 and CDR2 sequences are SGHRS and YFSETQ. The CDR3 spells CASSLAGAGSTEAFF. The CDR3 DNA sequence: TGCGCCAGCAGCTTGGCCGGGGCGGGAAGCACTGAAGCTTTCTTT.

V is TRBV30 and J is TRBJ2-7; no firm D call. The germline gives CDR1 GTSNPN, CDR2 SVGIG (reference sequence). V lost 0 bases and J 7 bases, leaving 16 bases between the germline ends. This CDR3 comprises 14 residues. DNA for the CDR3: TGTGCCTGGAGTGTTCTTCCTACTTTCGGGGAGCAGTACTTC. Its protein is CAWSVLPTFGEQYF.

The chain combines TRBV5-1 with TRBJ2-7; unclear D gene. The germline V gene encodes CDR1 SGHRS and CDR2 YFSETQ. Trimming removed 1 base from V and 0 bases from J, with 11 bases in between. This CDR3 has 15 amino acids. This CDR3 reads CASSLTGRNSYEQYF. CDR3 bases: TGCGCCAGCAGCTTGACCGGACGAAACTCCTACGAGCAGTACTTC.

The rearrangement links TRBV11-3 to TRBJ2-3; 15 bases map to TRBD2. This CDR3 has 17 residues. Germline V CDR1 and CDR2: SGHNT, YENEEA. The V and J ends lost 4 bases and 5 bases, in that order; junction bases with no gene match: 7. Written as DNA, the CDR3 is TGTGCCAGCAGCTCCCGGACTAGCGGGAGGGCCAGAGATACGCAGTATTTT. It yields the protein CASSSRTSGRARDTQYF.